The 4 T cell receptor beta chains listed next were all sequenced from one sample in a study of human T cells and chemical hapten exposure. One entry per CDR3 protein, called by TCRdb with MiXCR from the RACE reads. The data hold 79,000 or so distinct CDR3 sequences, with approximately 10% observed a single time. Time point in this sample: patch test 1, 2 weeks after DPC sensitization. Described treatment: therapeutic diphenylcyclopropenone sensitization with weekly scalp DPC. Material: whole blood, obtained in connection with sensitization to the hapten diphenylcyclopropenone (DPC). Receptor source: a woman in her forties or fifties with alopecia areata. Some clones in this sample may be carry-over from other donors' samples.

This clonotype has a handful of counts. The chain is built from TRBV6-1 and TRBJ1-2; 12 bases match TRBD1. Germline CDR1 and CDR2: MNHNS and SASEGT. The CDR3 loop spans 17 amino acids. The V segment lost 4 bases and the J segment 2 bases; nucleotides outside the gene matches: 8. The CDR3 sequence is CASSGGDRGLANYGYTF. Here the CDR3 DNA reads TGTGCCAGCAGTGGCGGGGACAGGGGGCTGGCGAACTATGGCTACACCTTC.

The chain carries TRBV10-3 and TRBJ2-5; no definite D call. CDR3 size: 13 residues. Germline CDR1 is ENHRY and CDR2 is SYGVKD. Trimming left V 10 bases short and J 2 bases short, with 14 bases between. CDR3 bases: TGTGCCACCTTCGACGCAACACAAGAGACCCAGTACTTC. It specifies CATFDATQETQYF.

At least ten counts were recorded for this clonotype. The chain employs TRBV5-5 and TRBJ1-5, with D uncertain. The length of the CDR3 is 16 residues. The V and J ends lost 1 base and 6 bases respectively, with 17 bases between them. The V gene's germline CDR1 is SGHKS and CDR2 YYEKEE (reference sequence). CDR3 coding DNA: TGTGCCAGCAGCTTGATCTCGTCAGATGGCGGTCAGCCCCAGCATTTT. Translating gives CASSLISSDGGQPQHF.

The chain combines TRBV4-1 with TRBJ2-2; 7 nucleotides agree with TRBD1. CDR1 is MGHRA and CDR2 is YSYEKL in the germline V gene. V trimming: 4 bases; J trimming: 1 base; junction bases outside the gene matches: 9. The CDR3 is 17 residues long. CDR3 region: CASSRAGGTMNTGELFF. The CDR3 bases are TGCGCCAGCAGCCGGGCAGGGGGAACAATGAACACCGGGGAGCTGTTTTTT.